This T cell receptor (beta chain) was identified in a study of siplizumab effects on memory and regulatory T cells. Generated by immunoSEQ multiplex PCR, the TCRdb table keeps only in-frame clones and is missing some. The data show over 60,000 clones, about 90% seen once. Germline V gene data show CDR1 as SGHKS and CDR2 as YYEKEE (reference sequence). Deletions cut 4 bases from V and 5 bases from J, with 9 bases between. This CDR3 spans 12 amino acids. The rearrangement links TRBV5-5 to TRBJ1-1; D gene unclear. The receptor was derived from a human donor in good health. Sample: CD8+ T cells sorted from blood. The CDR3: CASSQAHTEAFF. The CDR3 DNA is TGTGCCAGCAGCCAGGCCCATACTGAAGCTTTCTTT.